What follows are 28 T cell receptor beta chains derived from one specimen sequenced in a study of blood T cells in healthy people across ages. Sample-barcoded 5' priming and a J-beta primer mix drove a second PCR of about 7 to 11 cycles. TCRdb re-derived calls from the 5' RACE reads in MiXCR, one entry per CDR3 protein. This sample has about 620,000 distinct CDR3 sequences, with approximately 52% found just once. What was sequenced was blood. Receptor source: a woman aged 80 or over in good health.

About this clonotype itself: A much more abundant neighbour one base away suggests this may be a read error. V gene TRBV3-1 combines with J gene TRBJ2-1; D may be TRBD1 (5 bases). The CDR3 loop spans 12 amino acids. Germline CDR1 is LGHDT and CDR2 is YNNKEL (reference sequence). V lost 4 bases, J lost 9 bases, and 10 bases lay in between. CDR3 in DNA: TGTGCCAGCAGCCGAGAAAGGGGTGAGCAGTTCTTC. It specifies CASSRERGEQFF.

A remark on this clonotype: Mismatch with germline at one junction end may stem from a read error. CDR3 amino acids: CASSLVREAQYF. The CDR3 DNA is TGTGCCAGTAGTTTAGTCAGAGAGGCCCAGTACTTC. The chain recombines TRBV28 with TRBJ2-4, with unresolved D. The CDR3 totals 12 residues. Germline V gene data show CDR1 as MDHEN and CDR2 as SYDVKM.

The chain employs TRBV5-1 and TRBJ2-7; no definite D call. Trimming pared 4 bases from V and 4 bases from J, leaving 18 bases between. Germline CDR1 SGHRS, CDR2 YFSETQ. This CDR3 comprises 15 residues. The CDR3: CASSTATWTKYEQYF. As DNA, the CDR3 is TGCGCCAGCAGCACGGCGACCTGGACGAAATACGAGCAGTACTTC.

V usage is TRBV20-1 and J usage is TRBJ1-2, with unresolved D. With 0 bases removed from V and 3 bases from J, the gap between germline ends came to 17 bases. The CDR3 has 16 amino acids. CDR1 and CDR2 from the germline V gene are DFQATT and SNEGSKA (reference sequence). The CDR3 DNA reads TGCAGTGCTAGAGAGCTTGGCGGGCCTACTGACTATGGCTACACCTTC. It codes for CSARELGGPTDYGYTF.

With regard to this clonotype: A much bigger clone sits one base away, suggesting this may be a read error. Written as DNA, the CDR3 is TGTGCCAGCAGTGATTCGAACAGGTTCTATAATCCACCCCTCCACTTT. Encoded protein: CASSDSNRFYNPPLHF. V is TRBV25-1 and J is TRBJ1-6, with a weak D call TRBD1 (5 bases). The V gene's germline CDR1 is MGHDK and CDR2 SYGVNS. This CDR3 has 16 residues.

This clonotype was counted a single time. The chain couples TRBV7-2 to TRBJ2-1; D is unclear. CDR1 and CDR2 from the germline V gene are SGHTA and FQGNSA. There are 15 residues in the CDR3. V lost 0 bases and J lost 4, with 10 bases in between. The CDR3 bases are TGTGCCAGCAGCTTAGCCGGGCAGGCTTACAATGAGCAGTTCTTC. It encodes CASSLAGQAYNEQFF.

This clonotype was counted at least ten times. The chain combines TRBV5-1 with TRBJ2-1; 9 bases are a match to TRBD1. This CDR3 has 18 residues. CDR1 SGHRS and CDR2 YFSETQ come from the germline V gene. V trimming: 4 bases; J trimming: 4 bases; junction bases outside the gene matches: 15. The CDR3, as DNA: TGCGCCAGCAGCCTCCGGGGGTCGGGACAGGGTTTGTACAATGAGCAGTTCTTC. Its translation: CASSLRGSGQGLYNEQFF. Full variable domain (outside the CDR3, taken from reference TRBV5-1 and TRBJ2-1): KAGVTQTPRYLIKTRGQQVTLSCSPISGHRSVSWYQQTPGQGLQFLFEYFSETQRNKGNFPGRFSGRQFSNSRSEMNVSTLELGDSALYLCASSLRGSGQGLYNEQFFGPGTRLTVL.

Details on this clonotype: This may be a read error, as it is one base from a much larger clone. The chain carries TRBV7-3 and TRBJ2-1; tentative D call: TRBD2 (6 bases). The V gene's germline CDR1 is SGHTA and CDR2 FQGTGA. The CDR3 runs 14 residues. V lost 0 bases and J 8 bases, leaving 11 bases between the germline ends. The CDR3 DNA reads TGTGCCAGCAGCTTAACGTCGGGAGACGATGAGCAGTTCTTC. Translation: CASSLTSGDDEQFF.

Notes on this clonotype: A read error may explain this, as a much larger clone is one base away. The chain carries TRBV7-2 and TRBJ2-5; 8 nucleotides align to TRBD2. The J segment lost 11 bases and the V segment lost 3 bases, leaving 11 bases of the junction unmatched. This CDR3 is built from 14 residues. The germline CDR1 and CDR2 sequences are SGHTA and FQGNSA. This chain's CDR3 is CASSLLSGSNEQYF. DNA of the CDR3: TGTGCCAGCAGCTTGTTGAGCGGGAGCAATGAGCAGTACTTC.

This clonotype was seen a few times. Possible read error: a much larger clone is one base away. V and J are TRBV9 and TRBJ2-3, with TRBD2 matching over 7 bases. V gave up 3 bases and J gave up 3 bases; unmatched junction bases: 7. Germline V gives CDR1 SGDLS, CDR2 YYNGEE. CDR3 length equals 15 residues. The CDR3 here is CASSEGRAGTDTQYF. The CDR3 DNA reads as TGTGCCAGCAGCGAGGGACGAGCGGGGACAGATACGCAGTATTTT.

The CDR3 sequence is CASSLQTTNTEAFF. The DNA for the CDR3 is TGCGCCAGCAGCTTGCAGACTACGAACACTGAAGCTTTCTTT. The J gene is TRBJ1-1, the V gene TRBV5-1, with D hard to call. Trimming shortened V by 1 base and J by 1 base, and 8 bases separated the two germline ends. CDR3 length: 14 residues. Germline loops: CDR1 SGHRS, CDR2 YFSETQ.

This clonotype has just a few counts. This rearrangement joins TRBV4-2 to TRBJ2-5, with D unclear. Germline values: CDR1 LGHNA, CDR2 YNFKEQ. This CDR3 comprises 17 residues. The V end was cut by 4 bases, the J end by 2 bases, with 20 bases between. This chain's CDR3 is CASSPHLGPEAQETQYF. The DNA for the CDR3 is TGTGCCAGCAGCCCCCATTTGGGCCCCGAAGCGCAAGAGACCCAGTACTTC.

There are many counts of this clonotype. The rearrangement joins TRBV12-3 or TRBV12-4 to TRBJ1-2; TRBD1 is a possible D gene (5 bases). V lost 7 bases, J lost 8 bases, and 17 bases lay in between. The CDR3 has 13 amino acids. The DNA of the CDR3 is TGTGCCAGCAATCTCAGGGTTGAGGGCGGCTACACCTTC. Its protein is CASNLRVEGGYTF.

This chain links TRBV11-2 with TRBJ2-1; 8 bases match TRBD1. Looked up from germline, CDR1 is SGHAT and CDR2 is FQNNGV. The trim removed 1 base at V and 9 bases at J, leaving 8 bases unmatched. The CDR3 runs to 15 residues. Here the CDR3 reads CASSLGGTGYSEQFF. CDR3 sequence (DNA): TGTGCCAGCAGCTTAGGCGGGACAGGTTATAGTGAGCAGTTCTTC.

The gene calls are TRBV7-9 and TRBJ1-4, with D possibly being TRBD1 (6 bases). The length of the CDR3 is 14 residues. V lost 0 bases to trimming and J lost 6 bases, with 8 bases between them. CDR1 is SEHNR and CDR2 is FQNEAQ in the germline V gene (reference sequence). The CDR3 DNA reads as TGTGCCAGCAGCTTAGCCAGGGGTGATGAAAAACTGTTTTTT. It is translated as CASSLARGDEKLFF.

With regard to this clonotype: One end of the junction is discordant with germline, which a read error may explain. For the CDR3, the DNA is TGCGCCAGCAGCCCGCGGGACGAGAATTCACCCCTCCACTTT. Encoded protein: CASSPRDENSPLHF. The chain links TRBV9 to TRBJ1-6; tentative D call: TRBD1 (5 bases). CDR3 length equals 14 residues. CDR1 and CDR2 from the germline V gene are SGDLS and YYNGEE.

This clonotype occurred many times. The chain carries TRBV5-1 and TRBJ2-1; 11 nucleotides line up with TRBD2. The CDR3 totals 15 residues. Trimming at V came to 4 bases and at J to 4 bases, leaving 4 bases not matched to a gene. Germline CDR1 and CDR2: SGHRS and YFSETQ. Written as DNA, the CDR3 is TGCGCCAGCAGCAAGACTAGCGGGAAGTACAATGAGCAGTTCTTC. Protein sequence: CASSKTSGKYNEQFF.

With respect to this clonotype: Given a much more abundant clone one base away, this may be a read error. This chain's CDR3 is CVSSRTQSEQYF. The CDR3 DNA is TGTGTCAGCAGTCGCACTCAATCCGAGCAGTACTTC. The rearrangement uses TRBV28 and TRBJ2-1, with no clear D. The J call could be wrong; TRBJ2-7 is a better fit for the DNA end. This CDR3 region has 12 residues. Germline V lookup: CDR1 MDHEN, CDR2 SYDVKM.

This clonotype was seen ten or more times. V and J are TRBV20-1 and TRBJ2-1, with D unresolved. The germline CDR1 and CDR2 sequences are DFQATT and SNEGSKA (reference sequence). V was clipped by 4 bases and J by 8 bases, with 15 bases between them. The CDR3 totals 13 residues. The CDR3 nucleotides read TGCAGTGCTAAGGGCGGTACGACACATGAGCAGTTCTTC. Its translation: CSAKGGTTHEQFF.

This clonotype was observed at least ten times. The genes are TRBV28 and TRBJ2-7; tentative D call: TRBD2 (5 bases). CDR3 length: 13 residues. The germline gives CDR1 MDHEN, CDR2 SYDVKM. V was pared by 3 bases and J by 3 bases, with 9 bases between. The CDR3 sequence: CASSLRELYEQYF. The CDR3 coding sequence is TGTGCCAGCAGTTTGAGGGAACTCTACGAGCAGTACTTC. Complete variable domain (other parts from reference TRBV28 and TRBJ2-7): DVKVTQSSRYLVKRTGEKVFLECVQDMDHENMFWYRQDPGLGLRLIYFSYDVKMKEKGDIPEGYSVSREKKERFSLILESASTNQTSMYLCASSLRELYEQYFGPGTRLTVT.

This clonotype was seen a few times. The chain joins TRBV19 to TRBJ1-1; 7 bases line up with TRBD1. Germline V CDR1 and CDR2: LNHDA, SQIVND (reference sequence). V dropped 4 bases and J dropped 4; count of bases not matched to a gene: 12. This CDR3 region has 16 residues. CDR3 sequence reads: CASSRRRGGGGTEAFF. The CDR3 nucleotides are TGTGCCAGTAGTAGGCGGAGAGGGGGCGGAGGCACTGAAGCTTTCTTT.

The rearrangement joins TRBV11-2 to TRBJ2-1; possibly TRBD2 for D (5 bases). The germline V gene encodes CDR1 SGHAT and CDR2 FQNNGV. The ends were cut back, 5 bases at V and 6 bases at J, with 14 bases in the middle. CDR3 size: 14 residues. The CDR3 region has the DNA TGTGCCAGCAGCCCTTACGGACTGTCCAATGAGCAGTTCTTC. This encodes CASSPYGLSNEQFF.

This clonotype was seen at least ten times. V usage is TRBV18 and J usage is TRBJ2-2; D remains ambiguous. CDR3 size: 13 residues. Trimming took off 2 bases at V and 1 base at J, with 2 bases between the two ends. In germline, CDR1 is KGHSH, CDR2 LQKENI. The DNA of the CDR3 is TGTGCCAGCTCACCAAGGAACACCGGGGAGCTGTTTTTT. Translated, it gives CASSPRNTGELFF.

This rearrangement joins TRBV12-3 or TRBV12-4 to TRBJ2-3; 9 positions match TRBD2. The junction had 6 bases not matched to a gene; V was cut back by 5 bases and J by 3 bases. CDR3 length equals 15 residues. The CDR3 sequence: CASSKGTSRTDTQYF. Written as DNA, the CDR3 is TGTGCCAGCAGTAAAGGGACTAGCAGAACAGATACGCAGTATTTT.

The J gene is TRBJ2-4, the V gene TRBV30, with D maybe TRBD2 (5 bases). The germline V and J ends were trimmed by 3 bases and 6 bases, with 9 bases remaining between them. The CDR3 consists of 12 residues. CDR1 and CDR2 from the germline V gene are GTSNPN and SVGIG (reference sequence). The CDR3 coding sequence is TGTGCCTGGAGGGACTTACTAAACATTCAGTACTTC. The encoded protein is CAWRDLLNIQYF.

The chain joins TRBV10-3 to TRBJ2-3; 8 nucleotides agree with TRBD2. V gave up 0 bases and J gave up 4 bases; unmatched junction bases: 3. Germline loops: CDR1 ENHRY, CDR2 SYGVKD. This CDR3 contains 15 residues. The CDR3 region is CAISESSGVPDTQYF. As DNA, the CDR3 is TGTGCCATCAGTGAGTCTAGCGGGGTGCCAGATACGCAGTATTTT.

The gene calls are TRBV7-3 and TRBJ2-3; 10 positions agree with TRBD2. From germline, CDR1 is SGHTA and CDR2 FQGTGA. The CDR3 is 16 residues long. J was trimmed by 3 bases and V by 4 bases; bases with no gene match: 7. CDR3 sequence: CASSSVGTSVTDTQYF. The CDR3 region has the DNA TGTGCCAGCAGCTCGGTCGGGACTAGCGTTACAGATACGCAGTATTTT.

This clonotype was seen a few times. The chain employs TRBV28 and TRBJ1-4, with 10 bases identical to TRBD1. Unmatched junction bases numbered 10, after V lost 7 bases and J lost 11 bases. The V gene's germline CDR1 is MDHEN and CDR2 SYDVKM. The CDR3 extends over 14 amino acids. The chain's CDR3 is CASTGDRGTRKLFF. CDR3 coding DNA: TGTGCCAGCACGGGGGACAGGGGAACACGGAAACTGTTTTTT. The whole variable domain, filled in from reference TRBV28 and TRBJ1-4, reads DVKVTQSSRYLVKRTGEKVFLECVQDMDHENMFWYRQDPGLGLRLIYFSYDVKMKEKGDIPEGYSVSREKKERFSLILESASTNQTSMYLCASTGDRGTRKLFFGSGTQLSVL.